This note documents a single TCR beta chain sequence. These data come from a study of shared clonotypes between healthy human individuals. Over several immunoSEQ plates, each subset's genomic DNA was distributed in even portions. Sequencing was performed with immunoSEQ multiplex PCR; in TCRdb, only in-frame clones are kept and a portion is missing. The sample has 450,000 to 650,000 clones; around 77% are singletons. In germline, CDR1 is SEHNR, CDR2 FQNEAQ (reference sequence). Trimming took off 5 bases at V and 4 bases at J, with 14 bases between the two ends. This CDR3 region has 14 residues. The clonotype was recovered from a woman aged 40 to 49 in good health. Some clones in this sample may be carry-over from other donors' samples. The V and J genes are TRBV7-9 and TRBJ1-1, with a weak D call TRBD1 (6 bases). Sequencing was performed on PBMCs. In DNA form, the CDR3 reads TGTGCCAGCAGCACCCGACAGGCGGGCACTGAAGCTTTCTTT. Translation gives CASSTRQAGTEAFF.